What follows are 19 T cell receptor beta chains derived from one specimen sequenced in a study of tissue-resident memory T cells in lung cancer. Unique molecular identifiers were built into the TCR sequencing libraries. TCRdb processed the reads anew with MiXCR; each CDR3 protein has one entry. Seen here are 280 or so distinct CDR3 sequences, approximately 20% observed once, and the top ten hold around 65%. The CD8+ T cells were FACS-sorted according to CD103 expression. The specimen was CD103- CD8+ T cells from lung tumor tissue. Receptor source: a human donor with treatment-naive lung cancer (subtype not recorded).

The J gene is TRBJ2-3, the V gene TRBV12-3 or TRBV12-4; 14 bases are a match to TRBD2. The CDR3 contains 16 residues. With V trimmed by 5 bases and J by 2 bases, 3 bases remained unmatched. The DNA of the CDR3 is TGTGCCAGCAGTACGACTAGCGGGGGGGCCACAGATACGCAGTATTTT. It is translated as CASSTTSGGATDTQYF.

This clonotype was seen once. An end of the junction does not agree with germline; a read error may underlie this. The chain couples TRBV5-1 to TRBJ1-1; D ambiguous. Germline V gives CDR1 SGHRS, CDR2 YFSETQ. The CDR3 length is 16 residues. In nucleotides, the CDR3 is TGCGCCAGCAGCTGCAGGAGCCTGACCCTGAACACTAAAGCTTTCTTT. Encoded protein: CASSCRSLTLNTKAFF.

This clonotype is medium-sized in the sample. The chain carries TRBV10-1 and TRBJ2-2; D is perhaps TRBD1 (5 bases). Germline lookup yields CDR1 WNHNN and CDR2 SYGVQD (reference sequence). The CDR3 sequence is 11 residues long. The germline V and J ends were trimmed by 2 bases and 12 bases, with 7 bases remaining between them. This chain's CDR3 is CASSEGAKLFF. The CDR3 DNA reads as TGCGCCAGCAGTGAGGGGGCGAAGCTGTTTTTT.

CDR3 protein: CSAERDSSYNEQFF. The CDR3 coding sequence is TGCAGCGCGGAACGGGACAGCTCCTACAATGAGCAGTTCTTC. The chain recombines TRBV29-1 with TRBJ2-1; 7 bases map to TRBD1. In germline, CDR1 is SQVTM, CDR2 ANQGSEA. The CDR3 totals 14 residues. V lost 7 bases to trimming and J lost 0 bases; unmatched junction nucleotides: 6.

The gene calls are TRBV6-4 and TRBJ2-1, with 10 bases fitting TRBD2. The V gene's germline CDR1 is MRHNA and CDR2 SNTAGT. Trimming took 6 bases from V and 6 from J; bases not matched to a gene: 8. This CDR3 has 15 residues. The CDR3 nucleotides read TGTGCCAGCAGCCTCGAGGCTAGCGGGAGCAATGAGCAGTTCTTC. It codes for CASSLEASGSNEQFF.

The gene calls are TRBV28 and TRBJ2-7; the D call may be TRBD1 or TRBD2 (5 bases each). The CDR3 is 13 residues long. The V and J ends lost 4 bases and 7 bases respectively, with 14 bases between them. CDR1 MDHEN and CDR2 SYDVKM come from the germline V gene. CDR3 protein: CASSWGTSGEQYF. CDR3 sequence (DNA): TGTGCCAGCAGTTGGGGCACCTCGGGAGAGCAGTACTTC. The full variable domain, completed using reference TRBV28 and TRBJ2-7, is DVKVTQSSRYLVKRTGEKVFLECVQDMDHENMFWYRQDPGLGLRLIYFSYDVKMKEKGDIPEGYSVSREKKERFSLILESASTNQTSMYLCASSWGTSGEQYFGPGTRLTVT.

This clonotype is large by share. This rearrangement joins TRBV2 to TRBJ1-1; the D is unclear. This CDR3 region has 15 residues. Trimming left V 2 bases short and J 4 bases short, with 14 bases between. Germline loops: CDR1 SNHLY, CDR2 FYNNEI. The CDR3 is CASSEYRVGVTEAFF. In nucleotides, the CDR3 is TGTGCCAGCAGTGAATACCGGGTTGGGGTCACTGAAGCTTTCTTT.

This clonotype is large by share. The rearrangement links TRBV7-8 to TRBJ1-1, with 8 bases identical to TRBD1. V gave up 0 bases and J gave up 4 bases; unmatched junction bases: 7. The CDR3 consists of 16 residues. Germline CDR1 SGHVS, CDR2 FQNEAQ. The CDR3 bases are TGTGCCAGCAGCTTAGCGTCAGGGGGCTCGGGCACTGAAGCTTTCTTT. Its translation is CASSLASGGSGTEAFF.

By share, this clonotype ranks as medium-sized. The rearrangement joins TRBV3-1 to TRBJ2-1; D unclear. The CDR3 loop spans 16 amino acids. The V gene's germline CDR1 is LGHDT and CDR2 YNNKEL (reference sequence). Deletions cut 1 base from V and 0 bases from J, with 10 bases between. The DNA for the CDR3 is TGTGCCAGCAGCCAAGCTGGTTCGGGCTCCTACAATGAGCAGTTCTTC. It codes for CASSQAGSGSYNEQFF.

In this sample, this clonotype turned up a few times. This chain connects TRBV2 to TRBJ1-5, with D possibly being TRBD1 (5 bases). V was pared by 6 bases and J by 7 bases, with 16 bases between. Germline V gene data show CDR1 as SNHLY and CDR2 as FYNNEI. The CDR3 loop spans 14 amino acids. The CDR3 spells CASSQSAGAQPQHF. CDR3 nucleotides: TGTGCCAGCAGCCAATCCGCCGGGGCACAGCCCCAGCATTTT.

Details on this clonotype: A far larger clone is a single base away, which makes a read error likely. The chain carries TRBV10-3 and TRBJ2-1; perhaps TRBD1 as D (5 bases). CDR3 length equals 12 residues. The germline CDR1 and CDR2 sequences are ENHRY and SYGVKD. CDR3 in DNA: TGTGCCAGCAGTCAACCTAGGGGTGAGCAGTTCTTC. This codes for CASSQPRGEQFF.

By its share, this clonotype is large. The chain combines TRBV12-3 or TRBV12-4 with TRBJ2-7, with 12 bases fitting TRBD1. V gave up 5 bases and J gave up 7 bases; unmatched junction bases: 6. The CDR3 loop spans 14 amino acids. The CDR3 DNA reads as TGTGCCAGCAGTCCCCGGGACAGGGGGCGGGAGCAGTACTTC. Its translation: CASSPRDRGREQYF.

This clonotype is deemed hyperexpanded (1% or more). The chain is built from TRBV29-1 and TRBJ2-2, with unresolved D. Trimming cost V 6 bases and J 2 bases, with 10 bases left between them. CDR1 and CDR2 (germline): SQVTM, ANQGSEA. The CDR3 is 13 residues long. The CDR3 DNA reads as TGCAGCGTCGAGCCTCCCAACACCGGGGAGCTGTTTTTT. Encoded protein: CSVEPPNTGELFF.

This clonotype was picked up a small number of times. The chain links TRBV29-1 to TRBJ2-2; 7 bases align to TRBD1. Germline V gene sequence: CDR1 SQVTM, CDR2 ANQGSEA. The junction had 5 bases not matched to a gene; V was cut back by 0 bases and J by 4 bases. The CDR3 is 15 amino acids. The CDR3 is CSVEDRDSSTGELFF. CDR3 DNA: TGCAGCGTTGAAGACAGGGACAGCTCCACCGGGGAGCTGTTTTTT.

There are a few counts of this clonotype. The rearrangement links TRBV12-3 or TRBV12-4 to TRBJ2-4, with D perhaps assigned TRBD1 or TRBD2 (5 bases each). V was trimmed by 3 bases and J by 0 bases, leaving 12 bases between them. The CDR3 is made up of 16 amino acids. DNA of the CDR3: TGTGCCAGCAGTTTGGGGGTTATCCAAGCCAAAAACATTCAGTACTTC. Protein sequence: CASSLGVIQAKNIQYF.

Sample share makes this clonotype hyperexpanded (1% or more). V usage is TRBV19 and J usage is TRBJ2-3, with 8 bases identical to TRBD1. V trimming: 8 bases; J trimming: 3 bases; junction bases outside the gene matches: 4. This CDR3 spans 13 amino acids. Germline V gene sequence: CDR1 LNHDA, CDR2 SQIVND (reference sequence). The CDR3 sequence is CASSGGRTDTQYF. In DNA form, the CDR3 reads TGTGCCAGTTCAGGGGGCCGGACAGATACGCAGTATTTT.

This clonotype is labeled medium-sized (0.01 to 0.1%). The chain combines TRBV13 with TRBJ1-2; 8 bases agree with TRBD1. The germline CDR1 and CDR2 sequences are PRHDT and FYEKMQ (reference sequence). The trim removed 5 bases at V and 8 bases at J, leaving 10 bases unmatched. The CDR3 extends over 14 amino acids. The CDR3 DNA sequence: TGTGCCAGCAGCACCAGCCCAGGGGGCCGGGGCTACACCTTC. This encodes CASSTSPGGRGYTF.

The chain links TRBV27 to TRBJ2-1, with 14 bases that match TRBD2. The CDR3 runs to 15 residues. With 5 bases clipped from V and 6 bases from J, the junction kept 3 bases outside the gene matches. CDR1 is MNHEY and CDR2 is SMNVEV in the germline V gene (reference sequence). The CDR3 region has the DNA TGTGCCAGCAGTAGGGGACTAGCGGGAGTCAATGAGCAGTTCTTC. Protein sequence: CASSRGLAGVNEQFF.

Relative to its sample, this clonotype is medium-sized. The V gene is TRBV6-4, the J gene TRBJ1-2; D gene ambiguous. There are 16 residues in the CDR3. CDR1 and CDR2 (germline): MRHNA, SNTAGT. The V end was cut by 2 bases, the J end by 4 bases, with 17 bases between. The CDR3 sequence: CASSDTPQAAVYGYTF. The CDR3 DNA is TGTGCCAGCAGTGACACCCCGCAGGCAGCAGTCTATGGCTACACCTTC.